The clone carrying this T cell receptor (beta chain) has ten or more counts. Its antigen remains unidentified. The data were taken from a study of T cells in Graves' hyperthyroidism and ophthalmopathy. The PBMCs had their origin in more than 9.5 ml of fresh peripheral blood. The germline V gene has CDR1 MNHEY and CDR2 SVGEGT. Trimming took off 1 base at V and 5 bases at J, with 3 bases between the two ends. CDR3 size: 11 residues. General study findings and limits: Also found in blood were most expanded thyroid clonotypes above 0.001.

Researchers amplified the TCR beta CDR3 regions from RNA transcripts. The TCR CDR3 was amplified in a first-round RT-PCR using the HTBI primer set. TCRdb recomputed calls from the multiplex PCR reads with MiXCR, one row per CDR3 protein. The profile shows over 250,000 distinct CDR3 sequences, less than 30% of them singletons. This rearrangement joins TRBV6-2 or TRBV6-3 to TRBJ2-7; unclear D gene. The sequence came from a man aged 35-49 years with Graves' hyperthyroidism that later progressed to Graves' ophthalmopathy. Sequenced material: blood. CDR3 sequence: CASSYWHEQYF. CDR3 nucleotides: TGTGCCAGCAGTTACTGGCACGAGCAGTACTTC.